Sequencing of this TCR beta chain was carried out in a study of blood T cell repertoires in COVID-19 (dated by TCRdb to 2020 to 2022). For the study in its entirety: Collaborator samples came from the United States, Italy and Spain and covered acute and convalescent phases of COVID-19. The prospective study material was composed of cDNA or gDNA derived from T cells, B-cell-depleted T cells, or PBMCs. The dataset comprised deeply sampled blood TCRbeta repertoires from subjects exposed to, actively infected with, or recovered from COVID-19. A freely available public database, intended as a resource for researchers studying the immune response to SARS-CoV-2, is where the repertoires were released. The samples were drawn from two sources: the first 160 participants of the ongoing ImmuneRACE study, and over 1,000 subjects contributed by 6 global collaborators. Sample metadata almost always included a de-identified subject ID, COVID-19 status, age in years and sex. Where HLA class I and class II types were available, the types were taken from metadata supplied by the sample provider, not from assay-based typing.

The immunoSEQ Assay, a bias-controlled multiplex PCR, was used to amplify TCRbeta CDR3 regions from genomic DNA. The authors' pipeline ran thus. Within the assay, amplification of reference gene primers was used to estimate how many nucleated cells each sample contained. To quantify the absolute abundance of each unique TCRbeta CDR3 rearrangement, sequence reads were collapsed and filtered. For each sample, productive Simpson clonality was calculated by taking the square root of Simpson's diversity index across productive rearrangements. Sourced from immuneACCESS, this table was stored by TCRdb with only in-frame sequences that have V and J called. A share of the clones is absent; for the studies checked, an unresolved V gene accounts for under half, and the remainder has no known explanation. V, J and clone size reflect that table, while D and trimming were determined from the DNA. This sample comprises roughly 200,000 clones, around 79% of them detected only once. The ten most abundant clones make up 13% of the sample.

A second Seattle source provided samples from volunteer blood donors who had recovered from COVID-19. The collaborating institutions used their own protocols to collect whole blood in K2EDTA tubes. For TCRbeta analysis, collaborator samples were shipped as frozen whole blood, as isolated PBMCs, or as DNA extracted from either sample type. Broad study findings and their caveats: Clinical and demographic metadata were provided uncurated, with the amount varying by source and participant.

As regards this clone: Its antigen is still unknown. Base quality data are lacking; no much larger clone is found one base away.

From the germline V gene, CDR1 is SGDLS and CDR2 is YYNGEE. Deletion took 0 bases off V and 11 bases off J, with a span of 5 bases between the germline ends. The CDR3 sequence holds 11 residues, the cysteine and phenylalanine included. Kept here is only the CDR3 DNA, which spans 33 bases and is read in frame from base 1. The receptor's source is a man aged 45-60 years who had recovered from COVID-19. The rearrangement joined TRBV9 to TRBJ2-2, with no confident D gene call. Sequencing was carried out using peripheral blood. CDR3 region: CASSVGHELFF. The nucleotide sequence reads TGTGCCAGCAGCGTAGGACACGAGCTGTTTTTT.